This T cell receptor (beta chain) was documented in a study of blood T cell repertoires in COVID-19. Study overall: Specimens from acute and convalescent COVID-19 originated in the United States, Italy and Spain. Nucleic acid was either cDNA or gDNA, and it came from T cells, B-cell-depleted T cells, or PBMCs.

In the original analysis: From reference gene primer amplification, estimates of nucleated cell counts were derived. Data came from immunoSEQ multiplex PCR; TCRdb stores just in-frame clones and leaves some out. V, J and clone size were drawn from that table, and D and trimming were deduced from the DNA. The data contain roughly 200,000 clones, more than 75% of them singletons. Seattle cases were enrolled at active infection and followed longitudinally. Germline V lookup: CDR1 SNHLY, CDR2 FYNNEI. The CDR3 sequence is 16 residues long. V lost 9 bases and J lost 4, with 19 bases in between. This TCR was recovered from a woman between 55 and 75 years old with COVID-19, enrolled during active disease. Sequencing used peripheral blood. J is TRBJ2-6 and V is TRBV2, with D possibly TRBD2 on 6 matching bases. The CDR3 DNA sequence: TGTGCCAGTAAAGCGGGCGGCCTCGGAGGGGCCAACGTCCTGACTTTC. Amino acid sequence: CASKAGGLGGANVLTF.